This entry lists 26 T cell receptor beta chains sequenced from one sample in a study of identical twins. Each CDR3 protein is one row after TCRdb ran MiXCR on the 5' RACE reads. This sample has 1.5 million to 2 million distinct CDR3 sequences; about 30% occur once, and the top ten carry about 0.3%. Sequences were obtained from cord blood. These receptors all stem from a newborn girl in good health.

A single count supports this clonotype. This sequence joins TRBV12-3 or TRBV12-4 and TRBJ1-1; 7 bases agree with TRBD1. The CDR3 loop spans 17 amino acids. Trimming took 6 bases from V and 3 from J; bases not matched to a gene: 16. CDR3 DNA: TGTGCCAGCAGCCTATCAGGGCGACAGGGCTTCTACACTGAAGCTTTCTTT. Its translation: CASSLSGRQGFYTEAFF.

Only a few counts were recorded for this clonotype. CDR3: CASSLGRTRTRDTQYF. CDR3 coding DNA: TGCGCCAGCAGCTTGGGTCGGACTAGAACCCGAGATACGCAGTATTTT. J is TRBJ2-3 and V is TRBV5-1; 7 bases match TRBD2. J lost 5 bases, V lost 0 bases, and 9 bases had no gene match. This CDR3 region has 16 residues. The germline V gene has CDR1 SGHRS and CDR2 YFSETQ.

Ten or more counts support this clonotype. J is TRBJ1-2 and V is TRBV4-2; D unresolved. Trimming pared 1 base from V and 7 bases from J, leaving 13 bases between. The CDR3 spans 14 residues. The germline CDR1 and CDR2 sequences are LGHNA and YNFKEQ. In nucleotides, the CDR3 is TGTGCCAGCAGCCAAGGAGGGATCGGAATTGGCTACACCTTC. Protein product: CASSQGGIGIGYTF.

J is TRBJ2-5 and V is TRBV20-1, with 12 positions matching TRBD1. The DNA end favors TRBJ2-7, so the J call may be wrong. This CDR3 spans 16 amino acids. In germline, CDR1 is DFQATT, CDR2 SNEGSKA (reference sequence). The CDR3 here is CSARVRPGTGGHEQYF. The DNA for the CDR3 is TGCAGTGCTAGAGTTAGACCCGGGACAGGGGGCCACGAGCAGTACTTC.

This clonotype was counted only a few times. The genes are TRBV4-1 and TRBJ1-1; D is ambiguous. Germline CDR1 and CDR2: MGHRA and YSYEKL. The CDR3 runs 17 residues. V lost 1 base and J lost 2, with 17 bases in between. This chain's CDR3 is CASSQGCCFRINTEAFF. CDR3 coding DNA: TGCGCCAGCAGCCAAGGTTGCTGTTTTCGGATAAACACTGAAGCTTTCTTT.

In its sample, this clonotype was seen a few times. The J gene is TRBJ1-1, the V gene TRBV5-1, with D unresolved. Germline V gene data show CDR1 as SGHRS and CDR2 as YFSETQ. V gave up 0 bases and J gave up 4 bases, with 7 bases separating them. The CDR3 is 13 residues long. Here the CDR3 reads CASSLARPTEAFF. The CDR3 region has the DNA TGCGCCAGCAGCTTGGCCCGGCCCACTGAAGCTTTCTTT.

Only a few counts were recorded for this clonotype. The chain joins TRBV3-1 to TRBJ2-5; possibly TRBD1 or TRBD2 for D (5 bases each). V was clipped by 1 base and J by 7 bases, with 7 bases between them. The length of the CDR3 is 12 residues. Germline V gene lookup returns CDR1 LGHDT and CDR2 YNNKEL (reference sequence). CDR3 sequence reads: CASSQGGVTQYF. The CDR3 DNA reads as TGTGCCAGCAGCCAAGGAGGGGTGACCCAGTACTTC.

This clonotype was seen more than once but under ten times. The V and J genes are TRBV7-2 and TRBJ2-3, with a possible D match to TRBD2 (6 bases). Germline V CDR1 and CDR2: SGHTA, FQGNSA. This CDR3 has 16 residues. V gave up 1 base and J gave up 3 bases, with 14 bases separating them. The CDR3 loop reads CASSLVASGQTDTQYF. CDR3 bases: TGTGCCAGCAGCTTAGTTGCAAGCGGGCAAACAGATACGCAGTATTTT.

The chain is built from TRBV12-3 or TRBV12-4 and TRBJ1-4; 8 nucleotides align to TRBD1. The length of the CDR3 is 14 residues. After removal of 1 base from V and 8 bases from J, the junction contained 3 bases not matched to a gene. The CDR3 nucleotides are TGTGCCAGCAGTTTAGACAGGGGGAAGGAAAAACTGTTTTTT. Residues: CASSLDRGKEKLFF.

The chain recombines TRBV14 with TRBJ2-5; D may be TRBD1 (6 bases). The germline gives CDR1 SGHDN, CDR2 FVKESK. This CDR3 is built from 14 residues. The V and J ends lost 0 bases and 4 bases respectively, with 9 bases between them. The CDR3 DNA is TGTGCCAGCAGCCAAGATGTACAGGGAGAGACCCAGTACTTC. This translates into CASSQDVQGETQYF.

In its sample, this clonotype was seen many times. V and J are TRBV28 and TRBJ2-7; TRBD2 matches 12 bases. After removal of 6 bases from V and 6 bases from J, the junction contained 6 bases not matched to a gene. CDR3 length equals 14 residues. Germline V gene lookup returns CDR1 MDHEN and CDR2 SYDVKM. The CDR3: CASSPGLAGFEQYF. The CDR3 nucleotides are TGTGCCAGCAGCCCAGGACTAGCGGGGTTCGAGCAGTACTTC.

V gene TRBV5-1 combines with J gene TRBJ2-5, with D maybe TRBD1 (5 bases). TRBJ2-7 matches the DNA end more closely, so the J call is doubtful. CDR1 is SGHRS and CDR2 is YFSETQ in the germline V gene. This CDR3 is built from 14 residues. The CDR3 loop reads CASSLVTQGPEQYF. The CDR3 nucleotides read TGCGCCAGCAGCTTGGTTACCCAGGGTCCCGAGCAGTACTTC.

The CDR3 spells CAWQSGGNQPQHF. The CDR3 nucleotides are TGTGCCTGGCAATCGGGGGGCAATCAGCCCCAGCATTTT. The J gene is TRBJ1-5, the V gene TRBV30; the D gene is possibly TRBD1 (5 bases). The V gene's germline CDR1 is GTSNPN and CDR2 SVGIG (reference sequence). Trimming cost V 5 bases and J 2 bases, with 10 bases left between them. The CDR3 consists of 13 residues.

This clonotype has just a few counts. The V gene is TRBV5-8, the J gene TRBJ2-1, with D tentatively TRBD1 (6 bases). The germline V gene has CDR1 SGHTS and CDR2 YDEGEE. CDR3 length equals 21 residues. Trimming stripped 1 base from V and 0 bases from J, with 26 bases between. As DNA, the CDR3 is TGTGCCAGCAGCTTGTGGGACGGACAGACCTTAGCGATAAGCTCCTACAATGAGCAGTTCTTC. The encoded protein is CASSLWDGQTLAISSYNEQFF.

The table lists this clonotype with a count of one. V and J are TRBV12-3 or TRBV12-4 and TRBJ2-1; 9 bases agree with TRBD2. The J call may be wrong; the DNA end is better matched by TRBJ2-7. The CDR3 has 17 amino acids. CDR3 region: CASRVLAGLSSYNEQYF. In nucleotides, the CDR3 is TGTGCCAGCAGGGTTCTAGCGGGGTTATCCTCCTACAATGAGCAGTACTTC.

The rearrangement uses TRBV14 and TRBJ2-5; 7 nucleotides line up with TRBD2. The J segment lost 5 bases and the V segment lost 1 base, leaving 16 bases of the junction unmatched. Germline CDR1 SGHDN, CDR2 FVKESK. The CDR3 has 18 residues. In DNA form, the CDR3 reads TGTGCCAGCAGCCAAGCTGAGCTAGCGGTAACACCAACGGAGACCCAGTACTTC. Its translation is CASSQAELAVTPTETQYF.

This rearrangement joins TRBV5-5 to TRBJ2-1; D is perhaps TRBD2 (5 bases). The J call may be mistaken, given a closer DNA end match to TRBJ2-7. From germline, CDR1 is SGHKS and CDR2 YYEKEE (reference sequence). This CDR3 spans 15 amino acids. For the CDR3, the DNA is TGTGCCAGCACCCTTCGGGATAGGACCTACAATGAGCAGTACTTC. This codes for CASTLRDRTYNEQYF.

The chain employs TRBV2 and TRBJ2-4; D gene uncertain. Germline CDR1 is SNHLY and CDR2 is FYNNEI. The CDR3 extends over 15 amino acids. The V and J ends lost 2 bases and 1 base respectively, with 9 bases between them. In DNA form, the CDR3 reads TGTGCCAGCAGTGAATTCGGCAGGGCCAAAAACATTCAGTACTTC. Translation: CASSEFGRAKNIQYF.

This clonotype was recorded many times. One junction end does not reproduce the germline sequence, and a read error may be involved. The rearrangement uses TRBV20-1 and TRBJ2-3, with D maybe TRBD2 (6 bases). Germline CDR1 reads DFQATT; CDR2 reads SNEGSKA (reference sequence). The CDR3 runs to 12 residues. The CDR3 bases are TGCAGCGCTAGCGACAGCACAGATACGCAGTATTTT. Residues: CSASDSTDTQYF.

CDR3 sequence: CASSLGGPGTHSPLHF. CDR3 nucleotides: TGTGCCAGCAGCTTAGGGGGTCCGGGAACTCATTCACCCCTCCACTTT. The chain uses TRBV11-2 and TRBJ1-6; no firm D call. Trimming pared 1 base from V and 8 bases from J, leaving 15 bases between. Germline CDR1 and CDR2: SGHAT and FQNNGV. The CDR3 runs to 16 residues.

This clonotype was recorded at least ten times. The chain recombines TRBV27 with TRBJ2-7; TRBD1 matches 8 bases. CDR1 and CDR2 (germline): MNHEY, SMNVEV (reference sequence). V shed 5 bases and J 0 bases; nucleotides not matched to a gene: 3. The CDR3 length is 14 residues. CDR3 sequence (DNA): TGTGCCAGCAGTATCAGGGGGCCCTCCTACGAGCAGTACTTC. The encoded protein is CASSIRGPSYEQYF.

The chain carries TRBV10-3 and TRBJ2-1, with D hard to call. The CDR3 is made up of 15 amino acids. The V end lost 0 bases, the J end lost 2 bases, and 8 bases lay between the germline ends. Per germline, CDR1 ENHRY and CDR2 SYGVKD. The CDR3 region is CAISESLRPYNEQFF. The CDR3 nucleotides are TGTGCCATCAGTGAGTCGCTTAGACCCTACAATGAGCAGTTCTTC.

The sample holds a few counts of this clonotype. Germline and junction disagree at one end, which may indicate a read error. The chain combines TRBV13 with TRBJ2-4; a possible D gene is TRBD2 (5 bases). The J call is in doubt because the DNA end fits TRBJ2-7 better. Germline V gene lookup returns CDR1 PRHDT and CDR2 FYEKMQ (reference sequence). The CDR3 is made up of 14 amino acids. In nucleotides, the CDR3 is TGTGCCAGAAGCTCCGTTGAGGGATCGAGCGAGCAGTACTTC. It codes for CARSSVEGSSEQYF.

This sequence joins TRBV29-1 and TRBJ2-5; D not resolved. The CDR3 is 13 amino acids. Trimming pared 7 bases from V and 2 bases from J, leaving 14 bases between. Germline V gene lookup returns CDR1 SQVTM and CDR2 ANQGSEA. Here the CDR3 DNA reads TGCAGCGCCCAAGGGCAGTCACAAGAGACCCAGTACTTC. This codes for CSAQGQSQETQYF.

CDR3 sequence: CSVGHTDTQYF. For the CDR3, the DNA is TGCAGCGTGGGACACACAGATACGCAGTATTTT. The rearrangement joins TRBV29-1 to TRBJ2-3; possible D gene TRBD1, 6 bases. V was trimmed by 6 bases and J by 2 bases, leaving 6 bases between them. Per germline, CDR1 SQVTM and CDR2 ANQGSEA. CDR3 length equals 11 residues.

This clonotype was detected only a few times. The germline gene is not matched at one end of the junction; a read error may be the cause. The gene calls are TRBV2 and TRBJ1-2, with TRBD1 matching 7 bases. From germline, CDR1 is SNHLY and CDR2 FYNNEI. This CDR3 contains 16 residues. The CDR3 DNA reads TGTGCCAGCAGTGGTAGAAGGACAGGCATTAACTATGGCTACATCTTC. Translating it yields CASSGRRTGINYGYIF.